The 10 T cell receptor beta chains below were found in one sample sequenced in a study of T-cell reconstitution after alpha-beta-depleted transplantation in children. Using unique molecular identifiers, the investigators prepared the TCRbeta library. TCRdb processed the PCR reads anew with MiXCR; each CDR3 protein has one entry. The data show some 6,000 distinct CDR3 sequences, under 15% seen once. Sequenced here: PBMCs, sampled before TCRalphabeta/CD19-depleted stem cell transplant. Every receptor here comes from a boy aged 5 to 17 with acute lymphoblastic leukemia, due to receive a stem cell transplant.

This clonotype showed up many times. This CDR3 is CASRYSNQPQHF. DNA for the CDR3: TGTGCCAGCAGGTACAGCAATCAGCCCCAGCATTTT. V is TRBV6-2 or TRBV6-3 and J is TRBJ1-5; D remains unclear. This CDR3 comprises 12 residues. Germline CDR1 is MNHEY and CDR2 is SVGEGT. Trimming stripped 6 bases from V and 1 base from J, with 4 bases between.

Judged by abundance, this clonotype is medium-sized. The V and J genes are TRBV7-2 and TRBJ1-2, with D unresolved. The CDR3 is 14 residues long. Germline values: CDR1 SGHTA, CDR2 FQGNSA. Trimming removed 5 bases from V and 6 bases from J, with 16 bases in between. The CDR3 spells CASSEGLTLHGYTF. The CDR3 DNA reads as TGTGCCAGCAGCGAGGGCCTGACCCTGCATGGCTACACCTTC. Complete variable domain (other parts from reference TRBV7-2 and TRBJ1-2): GAGVSQSPSNKVTEKGKDVELRCDPISGHTALYWYRQSLGQGLEFLIYFQGNSAPDKSGLPSDRFSAERTGGSVSTLTIQRTQQEDSAVYLCASSEGLTLHGYTFGSGTRLTVV.

This clonotype was counted a single time. Mismatch with germline at one junction end may stem from a read error. The rearrangement joins TRBV4-3 to TRBJ2-7; no definite D call. CDR3 length equals 15 residues. Germline CDR1 LGHNA, CDR2 YSLEER. CDR3 residues: CASSRIRMGSCEQYF. In nucleotides, the CDR3 is TGCGCCAGCAGCCGAATAAGGATGGGCTCCTGCGAGCAGTACTTC.

This clonotype rates as medium-sized. The gene calls are TRBV9 and TRBJ2-5, with 12 bases that match TRBD1. This CDR3 is built from 16 residues. Per the germline V gene, CDR1 is SGDLS and CDR2 is YYNGEE. V was pared by 3 bases and J by 5 bases, with 8 bases of the junction left unmatched. The CDR3 region has the DNA TGTGCCAGCAGCGAGGACGGGACAGGGGGCGCGGAGACCCAGTACTTC. Amino acid sequence: CASSEDGTGGAETQYF.

By share of the sample, this clonotype is medium-sized. The genes are TRBV12-3 or TRBV12-4 and TRBJ2-3; the D call may be TRBD1 or TRBD2 (5 bases each). This CDR3 comprises 15 residues. Deletions cut 1 base from V and 0 bases from J, with 8 bases between. This CDR3 reads CASSLGGTSTDTQYF. CDR3 in DNA: TGTGCCAGCAGTTTAGGAGGGACGAGCACAGATACGCAGTATTTT.

The rearrangement joins TRBV10-3 to TRBJ2-1, with D possibly being TRBD2 (6 bases). The CDR3 spans 15 residues. Per germline, CDR1 ENHRY and CDR2 SYGVKD. V was pared by 7 bases and J by 5 bases, with 18 bases between. This CDR3 reads CAIMGGPGLDNEQFF. CDR3 sequence (DNA): TGTGCCATCATGGGGGGTCCGGGGCTAGACAATGAGCAGTTCTTC.

By its share, this clonotype is medium-sized (0.01 to 0.1%). The rearrangement joins TRBV29-1 to TRBJ1-6, with 7 bases that match TRBD1. Germline CDR1 is SQVTM and CDR2 is ANQGSEA. CDR3 size: 13 residues. The V and J ends lost 5 bases and 6 bases, in that order; junction bases with no gene match: 4. This chain's CDR3 is CSVQTGSNSPLHF. CDR3 nucleotide sequence: TGCAGCGTTCAGACAGGGAGTAATTCACCCCTCCACTTT.

J is TRBJ2-7 and V is TRBV5-5; 10 bases fit TRBD1. Trimming took 2 bases from V and 7 from J; bases not matched to a gene: 6. Germline CDR1 is SGHKS and CDR2 is YYEKEE (reference sequence). The CDR3 totals 14 residues. This chain's CDR3 is CASSFGDRGGEQYF. CDR3 coding DNA: TGTGCCAGCAGCTTCGGGGACAGGGGCGGGGAGCAGTACTTC. Supplemented by reference TRBV5-5 and TRBJ2-7, the full variable domain reads DAGVTQSPTHLIKTRGQQVTLRCSPISGHKSVSWYQQVLGQGPQFIFQYYEKEERGRGNFPDRFSARQFPNYSSELNVNALLLGDSALYLCASSFGDRGGEQYFGPGTRLTVT.

Judged by abundance, this clonotype is medium-sized. The gene calls are TRBV11-2 and TRBJ2-7, with 14 bases aligning to TRBD2. V trimming: 8 bases; J trimming: 0 bases; junction bases outside the gene matches: 9. CDR3 size: 17 residues. Germline values: CDR1 SGHAT, CDR2 FQNNGV. CDR3 in DNA: TGTGCCAGCCGTCGGACTAGCGGGAGGATCCACTCCTACGAGCAGTACTTC. It is translated as CASRRTSGRIHSYEQYF. Filled out from reference TRBV11-2 and TRBJ2-7, the complete variable domain reads EAGVAQSPRYKIIEKRQSVAFWCNPISGHATLYWYQQILGQGPKLLIQFQNNGVVDDSQLPKDRFSAERLKGVDSTLKIQPAKLEDSAVYLCASRRTSGRIHSYEQYFGPGTRLTVT.

Concerning this clonotype itself: A read error may be the cause here, since a much bigger clone is one base away. The chain combines TRBV3-1 with TRBJ2-7; 9 bases match TRBD2. V lost 10 bases, J lost 5 bases, and 21 bases stayed unmatched. Germline V lookup: CDR1 LGHDT, CDR2 YNNKEL (reference sequence). This CDR3 has 17 residues. The DNA for the CDR3 is TGTGCCACCTGCCCGGGGCTAGCGGGGTATTATTACCACGAGCAGTACTTC. As protein: CATCPGLAGYYYHEQYF.